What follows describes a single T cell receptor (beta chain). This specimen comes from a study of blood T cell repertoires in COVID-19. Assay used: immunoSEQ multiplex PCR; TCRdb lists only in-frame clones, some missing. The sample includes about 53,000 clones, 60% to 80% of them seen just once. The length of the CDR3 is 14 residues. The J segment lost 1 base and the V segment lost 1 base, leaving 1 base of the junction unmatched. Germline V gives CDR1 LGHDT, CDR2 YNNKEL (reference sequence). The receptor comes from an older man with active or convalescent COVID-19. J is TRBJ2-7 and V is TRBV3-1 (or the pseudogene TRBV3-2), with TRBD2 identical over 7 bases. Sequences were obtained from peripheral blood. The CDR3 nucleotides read TGTGCCAGCAGCCAAGGGGAGGGATCCTACGAGCAGTACTTC. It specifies CASSQGEGSYEQYF.